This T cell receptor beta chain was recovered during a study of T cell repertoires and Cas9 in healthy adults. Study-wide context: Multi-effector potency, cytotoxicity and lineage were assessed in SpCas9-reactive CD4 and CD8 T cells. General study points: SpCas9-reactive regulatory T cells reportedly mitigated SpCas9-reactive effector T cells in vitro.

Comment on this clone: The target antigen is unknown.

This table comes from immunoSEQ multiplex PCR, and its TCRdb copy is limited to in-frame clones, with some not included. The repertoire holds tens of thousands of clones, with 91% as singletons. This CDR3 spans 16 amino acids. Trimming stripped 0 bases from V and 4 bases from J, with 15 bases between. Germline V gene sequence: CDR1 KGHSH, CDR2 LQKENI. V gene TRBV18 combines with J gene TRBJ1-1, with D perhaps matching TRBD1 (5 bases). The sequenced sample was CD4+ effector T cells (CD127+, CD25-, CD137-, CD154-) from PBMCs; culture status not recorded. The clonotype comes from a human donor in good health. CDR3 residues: CASSPPGGIQVTEAFF. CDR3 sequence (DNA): TGTGCCAGCTCACCACCGGGAGGGATACAGGTCACTGAAGCTTTCTTT.